The source of this T cell receptor beta chain is a study of metastatic and nonmetastatic thyroid tumors. The study's findings and limits: Significantly higher TCR beta diversity was reportedly seen in malignant thyroid tumors than benign nodules, in blood and tumor.

This clone was detected only a few times. Its target is unknown. After removal of 6 bases from V and 7 bases from J, the junction contained 8 bases not matched to a gene. CDR3 length equals 13 residues. The germline CDR1 and CDR2 sequences are MNHEY and SMNVEV (reference sequence). TCRdb reanalyzed the PCR reads via MiXCR. This sample has about 7,700 clones, with 29% found just once. All patients were treatment-naive before thyroid surgery. This clonotype originated in a female donor with papillary thyroid cancer or a benign thyroid nodule (not recorded which). Some clones in this sample may be carry-over from other donors' samples. Sequencing used tumor tissue. This rearrangement joins TRBV27 to TRBJ1-2; TRBD1 agrees at 7 bases. Here the CDR3 reads CASREGGAGGYTF. Here the CDR3 DNA reads TGTGCCAGCAGGGAAGGGGGCGCAGGTGGCTACACCTTC.